These 8 T cell receptor beta chains were all obtained from the same sample, sequenced in a study of blood T cell repertoires in COVID-19. TCRdb's copy holds only in-frame clones and misses some; the assay was immunoSEQ multiplex PCR. The repertoire consists of 140,000 to 150,000 clones, with 80% occurring once and the leading ten covering more than 4%. Source material: peripheral blood. These receptors originate from a woman between 50 and 59 years old with acute or convalescent COVID-19.

This CDR3 is CASSPGQGNQPQHF. Written as DNA, the CDR3 is TGTGCCAGTTCACCGGGACAGGGCAATCAGCCCCAGCATTTT. The chain uses TRBV19 and TRBJ1-5; 8 bases match TRBD1. There are 14 residues in the CDR3. Germline V gene lookup returns CDR1 LNHDA and CDR2 SQIVND (reference sequence). The V gene end was trimmed by 8 bases and the J gene end by 2 bases; junction bases not matched to a gene: 5.

The V gene is TRBV5-6, the J gene TRBJ1-1; TRBD1 matches at 8 bases. Germline V gives CDR1 SGHDT, CDR2 YYEEEE. The V segment lost 3 bases and the J segment 9 bases; nucleotides outside the gene matches: 4. There are 12 residues in the CDR3. The CDR3 sequence is CASSSGTGKAFF. The CDR3, as DNA: TGTGCCAGCAGCTCAGGGACAGGAAAAGCTTTCTTT.

The chain employs TRBV5-1 and TRBJ2-7; 12 bases match TRBD2. Trimming at V came to 0 bases and at J to 4 bases, leaving 11 bases not matched to a gene. The CDR3 has 18 amino acids. CDR1 is SGHRS and CDR2 is YFSETQ in the germline V gene. CDR3 loop: CASSLEPSGGAVFYEQYF. The CDR3 coding sequence is TGCGCCAGCAGCTTGGAGCCTAGCGGGGGGGCGGTCTTTTACGAGCAGTACTTC.

The table lists this clone with a count of one. The CDR3 loop reads CASSQDTGGGGSPLHF. Written as DNA, the CDR3 is TGTGCCAGCAGCCAAGATACTGGAGGGGGCGGTTCACCCCTCCACTTT. The chain carries TRBV3-1 (or the pseudogene TRBV3-2) and TRBJ1-6, with 7 nucleotides matching TRBD1. Germline CDR1 LGHDT, CDR2 YNNKEL (reference sequence). The CDR3 is 16 residues long. V lost 0 bases, J lost 9 bases, and 8 bases stayed unmatched.

This clone was seen only a few times. This chain connects TRBV6-5 to TRBJ1-5; 10 nucleotides match TRBD1. The germline gives CDR1 MNHEY, CDR2 SVGAGI. This CDR3 has 15 residues. The V and J ends lost 6 bases and 2 bases, in that order; junction bases with no gene match: 4. The CDR3 spells CASSTDRGGNQPQHF. CDR3 sequence (DNA): TGTGCCAGCAGCACGGACAGGGGGGGCAATCAGCCCCAGCATTTT.

This clone was seen more than once but under ten times. The gene calls are TRBV24-1 and TRBJ2-3; no definite D call. Trimming shortened V by 11 bases and J by 5 bases, and 7 bases separated the two germline ends. CDR1 KGHDR and CDR2 SFDVKD come from the germline V gene. This CDR3 spans 10 amino acids. The CDR3 DNA reads as TGTGCCATCGAACAAGATACGCAGTATTTT. Translation gives CAIEQDTQYF.

This clone showed up just a few times. This chain joins TRBV11-3 and TRBJ1-1, with 9 bases that match TRBD1. V was pared by 5 bases and J by 8 bases, with 6 bases of the junction left unmatched. Germline V CDR1 and CDR2: SGHNT, YENEEA. The CDR3 covers 13 residues. The CDR3 is CASSSGQGHEAFF. Here the CDR3 DNA reads TGTGCCAGCAGCAGTGGACAGGGGCACGAAGCTTTCTTT.

The J gene is TRBJ1-3, the V gene TRBV7-2; tentative D call: TRBD1 (6 bases). V was clipped by 5 bases and J by 2 bases, with 13 bases between them. The length of the CDR3 is 15 residues. Germline-derived CDR1 and CDR2 are SGHTA and FQGNSA. CDR3 loop: CASSEDSLAGNTIYF. The CDR3 nucleotides read TGTGCCAGCAGCGAGGACAGTCTTGCTGGAAACACCATATATTTT.